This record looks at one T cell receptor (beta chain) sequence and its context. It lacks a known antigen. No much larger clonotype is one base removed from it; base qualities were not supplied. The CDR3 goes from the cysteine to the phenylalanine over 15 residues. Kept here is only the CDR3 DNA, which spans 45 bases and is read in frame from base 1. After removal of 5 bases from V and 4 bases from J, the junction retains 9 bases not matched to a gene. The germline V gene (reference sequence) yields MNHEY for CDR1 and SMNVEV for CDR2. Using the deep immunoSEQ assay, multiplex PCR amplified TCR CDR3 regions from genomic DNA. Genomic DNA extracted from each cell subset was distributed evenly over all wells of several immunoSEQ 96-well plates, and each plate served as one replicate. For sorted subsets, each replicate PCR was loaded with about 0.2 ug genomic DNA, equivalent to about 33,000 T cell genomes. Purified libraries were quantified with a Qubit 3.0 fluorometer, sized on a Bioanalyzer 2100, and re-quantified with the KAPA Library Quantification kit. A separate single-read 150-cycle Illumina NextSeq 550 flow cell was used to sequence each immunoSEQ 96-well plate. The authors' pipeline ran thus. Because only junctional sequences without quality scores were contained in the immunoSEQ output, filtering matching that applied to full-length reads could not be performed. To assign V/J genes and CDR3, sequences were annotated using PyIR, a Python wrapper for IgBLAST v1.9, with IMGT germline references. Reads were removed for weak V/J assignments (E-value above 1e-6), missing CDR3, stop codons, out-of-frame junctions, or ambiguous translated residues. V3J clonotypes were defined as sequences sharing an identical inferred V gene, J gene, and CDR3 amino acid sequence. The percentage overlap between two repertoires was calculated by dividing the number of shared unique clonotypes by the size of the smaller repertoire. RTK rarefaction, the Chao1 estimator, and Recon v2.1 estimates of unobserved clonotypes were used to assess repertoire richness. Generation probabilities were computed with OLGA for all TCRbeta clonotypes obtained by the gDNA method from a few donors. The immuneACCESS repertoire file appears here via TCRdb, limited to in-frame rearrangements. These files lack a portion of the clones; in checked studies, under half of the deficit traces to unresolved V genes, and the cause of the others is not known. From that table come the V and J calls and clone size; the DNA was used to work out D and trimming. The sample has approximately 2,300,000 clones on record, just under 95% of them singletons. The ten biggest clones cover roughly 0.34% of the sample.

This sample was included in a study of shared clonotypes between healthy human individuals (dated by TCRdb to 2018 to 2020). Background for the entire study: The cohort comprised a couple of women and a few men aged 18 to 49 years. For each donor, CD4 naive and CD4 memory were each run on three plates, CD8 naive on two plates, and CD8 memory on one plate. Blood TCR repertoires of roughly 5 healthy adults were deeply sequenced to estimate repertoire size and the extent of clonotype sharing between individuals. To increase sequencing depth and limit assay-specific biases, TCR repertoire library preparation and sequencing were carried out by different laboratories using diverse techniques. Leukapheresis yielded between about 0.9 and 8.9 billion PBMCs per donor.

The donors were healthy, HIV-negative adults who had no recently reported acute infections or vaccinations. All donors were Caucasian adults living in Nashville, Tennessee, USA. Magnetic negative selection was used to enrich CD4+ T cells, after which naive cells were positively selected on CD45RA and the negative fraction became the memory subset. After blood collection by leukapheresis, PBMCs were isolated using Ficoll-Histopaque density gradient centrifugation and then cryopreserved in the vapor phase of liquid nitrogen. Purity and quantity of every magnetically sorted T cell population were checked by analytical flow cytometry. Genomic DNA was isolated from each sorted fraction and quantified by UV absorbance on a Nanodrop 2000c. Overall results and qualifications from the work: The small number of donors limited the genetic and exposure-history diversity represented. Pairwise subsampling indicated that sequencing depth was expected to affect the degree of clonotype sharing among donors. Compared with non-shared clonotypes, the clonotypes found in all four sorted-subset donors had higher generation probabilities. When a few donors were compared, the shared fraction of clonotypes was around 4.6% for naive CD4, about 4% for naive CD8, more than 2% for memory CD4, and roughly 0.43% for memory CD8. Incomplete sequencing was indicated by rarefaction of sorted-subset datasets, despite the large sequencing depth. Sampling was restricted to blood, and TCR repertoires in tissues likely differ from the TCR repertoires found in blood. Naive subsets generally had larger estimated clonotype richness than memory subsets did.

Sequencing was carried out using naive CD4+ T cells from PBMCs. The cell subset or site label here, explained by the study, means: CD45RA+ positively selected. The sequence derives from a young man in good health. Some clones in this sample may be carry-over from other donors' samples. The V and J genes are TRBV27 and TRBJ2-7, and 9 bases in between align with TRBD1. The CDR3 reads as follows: CASSPWDRVEYEQYF. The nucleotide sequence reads TGTGCCAGCAGTCCTTGGGACAGGGTAGAGTACGAGCAGTACTTC.